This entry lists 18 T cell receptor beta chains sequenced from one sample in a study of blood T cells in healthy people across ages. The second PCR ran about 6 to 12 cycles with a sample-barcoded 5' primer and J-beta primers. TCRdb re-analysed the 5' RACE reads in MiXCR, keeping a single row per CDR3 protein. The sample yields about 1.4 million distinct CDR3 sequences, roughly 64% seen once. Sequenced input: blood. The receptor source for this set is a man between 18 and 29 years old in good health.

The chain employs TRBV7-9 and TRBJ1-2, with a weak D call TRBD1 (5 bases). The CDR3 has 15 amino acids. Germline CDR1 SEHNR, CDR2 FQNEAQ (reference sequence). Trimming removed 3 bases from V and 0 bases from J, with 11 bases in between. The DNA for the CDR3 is TGTGCCAGCAGCTTGGGACGGACGTCTAACTATGGCTACACCTTC. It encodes CASSLGRTSNYGYTF.

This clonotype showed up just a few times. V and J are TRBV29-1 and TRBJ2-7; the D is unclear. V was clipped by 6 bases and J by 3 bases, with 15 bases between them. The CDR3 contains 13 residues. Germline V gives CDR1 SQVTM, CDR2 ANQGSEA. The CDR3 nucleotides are TGCAGCGTCCGACGGGCGCCAAACTACGAGCAGTACTTC. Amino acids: CSVRRAPNYEQYF.

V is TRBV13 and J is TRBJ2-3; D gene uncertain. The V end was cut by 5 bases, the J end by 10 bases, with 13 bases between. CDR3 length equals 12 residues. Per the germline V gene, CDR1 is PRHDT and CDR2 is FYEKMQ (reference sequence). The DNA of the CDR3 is TGTGCCAGCAGCCAGACCAAGTCTGCGCAGTATTTT. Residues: CASSQTKSAQYF.

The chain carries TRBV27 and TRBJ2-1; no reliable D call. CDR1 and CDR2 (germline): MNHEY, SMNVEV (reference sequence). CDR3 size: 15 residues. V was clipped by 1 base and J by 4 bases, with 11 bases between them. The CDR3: CASSLFPNSYNEQFF. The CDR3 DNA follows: TGTGCCAGCAGTTTATTCCCCAACTCGTACAATGAGCAGTTCTTC.

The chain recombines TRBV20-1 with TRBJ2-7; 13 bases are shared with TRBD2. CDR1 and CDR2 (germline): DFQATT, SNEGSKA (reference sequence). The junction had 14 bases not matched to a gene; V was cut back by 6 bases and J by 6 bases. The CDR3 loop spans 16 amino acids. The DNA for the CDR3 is TGCAGTGCCAGGGACGAGGCGGGACTAGCGGGGACCGAGCAGTACTTC. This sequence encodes CSARDEAGLAGTEQYF.

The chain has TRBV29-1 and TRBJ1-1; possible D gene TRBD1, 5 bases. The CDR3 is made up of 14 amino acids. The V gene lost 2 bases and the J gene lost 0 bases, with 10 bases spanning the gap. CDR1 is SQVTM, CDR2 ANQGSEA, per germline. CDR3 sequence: CSVEPRVVNTEAFF. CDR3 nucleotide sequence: TGCAGCGTTGAACCCAGGGTCGTGAACACTGAAGCTTTCTTT.

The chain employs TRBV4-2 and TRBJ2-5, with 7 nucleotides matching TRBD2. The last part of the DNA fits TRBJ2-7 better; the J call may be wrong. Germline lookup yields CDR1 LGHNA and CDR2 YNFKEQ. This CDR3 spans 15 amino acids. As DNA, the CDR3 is TGTGCCAGCAGCCATAGTCTAGCGGTGACTTACGAGCAGTACTTC. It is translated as CASSHSLAVTYEQYF.

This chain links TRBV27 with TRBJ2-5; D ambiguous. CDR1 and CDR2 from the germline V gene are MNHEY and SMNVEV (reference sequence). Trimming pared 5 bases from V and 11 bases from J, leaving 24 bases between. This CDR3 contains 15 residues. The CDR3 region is CASSPKQLVINEQYF. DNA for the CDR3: TGTGCCAGCAGTCCCAAACAGTTGGTTATAAATGAGCAGTACTTC.

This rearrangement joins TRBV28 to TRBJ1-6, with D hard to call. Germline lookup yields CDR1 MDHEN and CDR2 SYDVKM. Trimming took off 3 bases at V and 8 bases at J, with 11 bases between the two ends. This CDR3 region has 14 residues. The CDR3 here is CASSFRQAYSPLHF. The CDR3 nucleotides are TGTGCCAGCAGTTTTCGCCAGGCTTATTCACCCCTCCACTTT.

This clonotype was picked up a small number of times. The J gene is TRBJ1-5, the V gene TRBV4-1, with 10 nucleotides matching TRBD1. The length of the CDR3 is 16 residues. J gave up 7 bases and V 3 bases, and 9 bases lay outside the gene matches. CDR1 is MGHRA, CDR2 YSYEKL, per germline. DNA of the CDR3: TGCGCCAGCAGCCACGCCGGGACAGGGGTGCGGCAGCCCCAGCATTTT. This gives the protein CASSHAGTGVRQPQHF.

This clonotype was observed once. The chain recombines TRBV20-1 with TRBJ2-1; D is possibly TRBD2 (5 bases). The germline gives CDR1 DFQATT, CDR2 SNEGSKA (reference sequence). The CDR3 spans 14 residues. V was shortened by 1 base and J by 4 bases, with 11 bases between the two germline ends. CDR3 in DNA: TGCAGTGCTAGAGCCCTAGCAGATTACAATGAGCAGTTCTTC. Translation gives CSARALADYNEQFF.

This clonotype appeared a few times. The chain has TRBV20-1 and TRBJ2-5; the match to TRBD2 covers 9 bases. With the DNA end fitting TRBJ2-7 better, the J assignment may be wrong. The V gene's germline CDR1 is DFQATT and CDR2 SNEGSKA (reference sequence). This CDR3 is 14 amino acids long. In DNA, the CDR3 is TGCAGTGCTTCCGGGACTAGCTTGTCCTACGAGCAGTACTTC. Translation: CSASGTSLSYEQYF.

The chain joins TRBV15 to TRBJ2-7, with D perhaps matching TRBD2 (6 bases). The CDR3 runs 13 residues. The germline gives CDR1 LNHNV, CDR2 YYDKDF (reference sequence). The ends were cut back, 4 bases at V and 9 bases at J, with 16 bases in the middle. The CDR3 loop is CATSTIRDSLQYF. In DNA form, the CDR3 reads TGTGCCACCAGCACAATTCGGGACTCATTGCAGTACTTC.

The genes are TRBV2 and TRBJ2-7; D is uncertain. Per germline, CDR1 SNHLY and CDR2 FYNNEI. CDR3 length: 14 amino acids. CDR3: CANREDGRVYEQYF. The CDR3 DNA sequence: TGTGCGAACCGCGAGGACGGAAGGGTTTACGAGCAGTACTTC. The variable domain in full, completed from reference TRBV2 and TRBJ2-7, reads EPEVTQTPSHQVTQMGQEVILRCVPISNHLYFYWYRQILGQKVEFLVSFYNNEISEKSEIFDDQFSVERPDGSNFTLKIRSTKLEDSAMYFCANREDGRVYEQYFGPGTRLTVT.

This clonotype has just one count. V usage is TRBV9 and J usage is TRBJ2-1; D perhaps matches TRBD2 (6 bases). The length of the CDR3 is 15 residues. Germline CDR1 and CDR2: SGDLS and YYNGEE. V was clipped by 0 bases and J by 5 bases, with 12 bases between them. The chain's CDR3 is CASSVASVQNNEQFF. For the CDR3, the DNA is TGTGCCAGCAGCGTAGCTAGCGTCCAAAACAATGAGCAGTTCTTC.

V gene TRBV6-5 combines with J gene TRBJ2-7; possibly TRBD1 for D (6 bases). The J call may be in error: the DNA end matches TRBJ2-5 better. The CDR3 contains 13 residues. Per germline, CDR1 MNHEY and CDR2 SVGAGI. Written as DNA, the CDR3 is TGTGCCAGCAGTTATCGCAGGGGAGAGACCCAGTACTTC. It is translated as CASSYRRGETQYF.

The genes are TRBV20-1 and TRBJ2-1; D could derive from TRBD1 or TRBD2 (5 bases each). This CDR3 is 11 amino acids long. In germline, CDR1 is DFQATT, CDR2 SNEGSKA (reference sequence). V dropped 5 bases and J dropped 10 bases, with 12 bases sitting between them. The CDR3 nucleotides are TGCAGTGCTTCAGGGCCGGGGGAGCAGTTCTTC. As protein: CSASGPGEQFF.

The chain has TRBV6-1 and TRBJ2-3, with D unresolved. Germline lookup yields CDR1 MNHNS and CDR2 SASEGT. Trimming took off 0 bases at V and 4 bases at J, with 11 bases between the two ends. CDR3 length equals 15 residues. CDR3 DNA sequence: TGTGCCAGCAGTGAAGCGCTAGGAGTCCCAGATACGCAGTATTTT. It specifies CASSEALGVPDTQYF.